These T cell receptor beta chains were read from a single sample in a study of vaccination effects on CD4 cells after COVID-19. Their antigen targets remain unknown. The method was immunoSEQ multiplex PCR; TCRdb's version includes in-frame clones alone and lacks a portion of them. The table records 60,000 to 70,000 clones, 81% of them present only once. Sequencing was performed on CD4+ T cells from PBMCs cultured with HCoV-229E spike peptides, taken before COVID-19 vaccination. The receptors here all came from a human donor who received a COVID-19 vaccine. Both conserved end residues are part of each CDR3. Fields, in order: V gene, D gene, clone size, J gene, CDR3 DNA, CDR3 protein. A D gene is named only where the DNA matches it firmly. Size is omitted from some rows. Given values are once, few, many or a class for expanded clones.

v_gene: TRBV11-1; d_gene: -; abundance: -; j_gene: TRBJ1-5; CDR3nt: TGTGCCAGCAGCCCAGACAGGAATCAGCCCCAGCATTTT; CDR3aa: CASSPDRNQPQHF
v_gene: TRBV5-1; d_gene: TRBD1; abundance: -; j_gene: TRBJ1-2; CDR3nt: TGCGCCAGCAGCTTGGTGGGACAGGGGGTGGATGGCTACACCTTC; CDR3aa: CASSLVGQGVDGYTF
v_gene: TRBV4-3; d_gene: -; abundance: few; j_gene: TRBJ1-2; CDR3nt: TGCGCCAGCAGCCCGCGGCATGGTTTGGATGGCTACACCTTC; CDR3aa: CASSPRHGLDGYTF
v_gene: TRBV7-2; d_gene: -; abundance: once; j_gene: TRBJ1-6; CDR3nt: TGTGCCAGCAGCAAAGACAGCTCCAATTCACCCCTCCACTTT; CDR3aa: CASSKDSSNSPLHF
v_gene: TRBV27; d_gene: -; abundance: -; j_gene: TRBJ1-4; CDR3nt: TGTGCCAGCAGTTTAGGAGGAGGGAGTGAAAAACTGTTTTTT; CDR3aa: CASSLGGGSEKLFF
v_gene: TRBV4-1; d_gene: -; abundance: once; j_gene: TRBJ2-4; CDR3nt: TGCGCCAGCAGCGCAACAGGAGTCCTGACCAAAAACATTCAGTACTTC; CDR3aa: CASSATGVLTKNIQYF
v_gene: TRBV5-8; d_gene: TRBD1; abundance: -; j_gene: TRBJ1-5; CDR3nt: TGTGCCAGCAGCTACTACAGGGGGCCGAGCAATCAGCCCCAGCATTTT; CDR3aa: CASSYYRGPSNQPQHF
v_gene: TRBV5-1; d_gene: -; abundance: -; j_gene: TRBJ1-3; CDR3nt: TGCGCCAGCAGGACGGACAACTCTGGAAACACCATATATTTT; CDR3aa: CASRTDNSGNTIYF
v_gene: TRBV21-1; d_gene: -; abundance: -; j_gene: TRBJ1-1; CDR3nt: TGTGCCAGCAGCAAAGTAGGGGTAAAGGGCACTGAAGCTTTCTTT; CDR3aa: CASSKVGVKGTEAFF
v_gene: TRBV7-8; d_gene: TRBD2; abundance: once; j_gene: TRBJ2-3; CDR3nt: TGTGCCAGCAGCAAAGCGGGGTCCACAGATACGCAGTATTTT; CDR3aa: CASSKAGSTDTQYF
v_gene: TRBV7-3; d_gene: -; abundance: few; j_gene: TRBJ2-2; CDR3nt: TGTGCCAGCAGCTCCGACCGTCCGGGGTCGGGGGAGCTGTTTTTT; CDR3aa: CASSSDRPGSGELFF
v_gene: TRBV9; d_gene: -; abundance: -; j_gene: TRBJ1-4; CDR3nt: TGTGCCAGCAGCGTAGACCATTTCCACGAAAAACTGTTTTTT; CDR3aa: CASSVDHFHEKLFF
v_gene: TRBV18; d_gene: -; abundance: -; j_gene: TRBJ1-2; CDR3nt: TGTGCCAGCTCACGGACACCGGACTATGGCTACACCTTC; CDR3aa: CASSRTPDYGYTF
v_gene: TRBV7-3; d_gene: -; abundance: -; j_gene: TRBJ2-5; CDR3nt: TGTGCCAGCGCGACCCAGCCCCAAGAGACCCAGTACTTC; CDR3aa: CASATQPQETQYF
v_gene: TRBV6-6; d_gene: -; abundance: -; j_gene: TRBJ2-1; CDR3nt: TGTGCCAGCAGTGGACTGGGAGCGGCCAATGAGCAGTTCTTC; CDR3aa: CASSGLGAANEQFF
v_gene: TRBV18; d_gene: -; abundance: -; j_gene: TRBJ1-3; CDR3nt: TGTGCCAGCTCTACAGGTTATGGAAACACCATATATTTT; CDR3aa: CASSTGYGNTIYF
v_gene: TRBV2; d_gene: -; abundance: -; j_gene: TRBJ2-1; CDR3nt: TGTGCCAGCACGGTGTTTCTCTACAATGAGCAGTTCTTC; CDR3aa: CASTVFLYNEQFF
v_gene: TRBV24-1; d_gene: TRBD1; abundance: -; j_gene: TRBJ2-4; CDR3nt: TGTGCCACCAGTTCGCGACAGGGGGTCATTCAGTACTTC; CDR3aa: CATSSRQGVIQYF
v_gene: TRBV6-6; d_gene: TRBD1; abundance: once; j_gene: TRBJ1-3; CDR3nt: TGTGCCAGCAGTTGGGACAGCTCTGGAAACACCATATATTTT; CDR3aa: CASSWDSSGNTIYF
v_gene: TRBV14; d_gene: -; abundance: -; j_gene: TRBJ2-2; CDR3nt: TGTGCCAGCAGCCAGTTTCGAGGGCAGGAGATCACCGGGGAGCTGTTTTTT; CDR3aa: CASSQFRGQEITGELFF
v_gene: TRBV6-2/TRBV6-3; d_gene: -; abundance: -; j_gene: TRBJ2-4; CDR3nt: TGTGCCAGCAGTTACGGGGAGCGAAAGTACTTC; CDR3aa: CASSYGERKYF
v_gene: TRBV5-1; d_gene: -; abundance: -; j_gene: TRBJ1-1; CDR3nt: TGCGCCAGCAAACGCACCGGAGAATTGAACACTGAAGCTTTCTTT; CDR3aa: CASKRTGELNTEAFF
v_gene: TRBV5-1; d_gene: TRBD1; abundance: -; j_gene: TRBJ2-1; CDR3nt: TGCGCCAGCAGCCCCCCCGACAGGGCCCAAGACAATGAGCAGTTCTTC; CDR3aa: CASSPPDRAQDNEQFF
v_gene: TRBV27; d_gene: TRBD2; abundance: few; j_gene: TRBJ2-2; CDR3nt: TGTGCCAGCAGAAGACTAGCGGGGTTGACCGGGGAGCTGTTTTTT; CDR3aa: CASRRLAGLTGELFF
v_gene: TRBV7-3; d_gene: TRBD1; abundance: -; j_gene: TRBJ2-3; CDR3nt: TGTGCCAGCAGCTTACAGGGGGCTAGCACAGATACGCAGTATTTT; CDR3aa: CASSLQGASTDTQYF
v_gene: TRBV28; d_gene: -; abundance: once; j_gene: TRBJ2-2; CDR3nt: TGTGCCAGCAGTCCCGCGGGGTTCCACCTCGGGGAGCTGTTTTTT; CDR3aa: CASSPAGFHLGELFF
v_gene: TRBV5-1; d_gene: -; abundance: -; j_gene: TRBJ2-1; CDR3nt: TGCGCCAGCGTTGAATCGAAGAGCTCCTACAATGAGCAGTTCTTC; CDR3aa: CASVESKSSYNEQFF
v_gene: TRBV9; d_gene: -; abundance: -; j_gene: TRBJ1-3; CDR3nt: TGTGCCAGCAGCGGGCTCTCTGGAAACACCATATATTTT; CDR3aa: CASSGLSGNTIYF
v_gene: TRBV29-1; d_gene: -; abundance: -; j_gene: TRBJ2-1; CDR3nt: TGCAGCGCCGTGACACGCTGGAATGAGCAGTTCTTC; CDR3aa: CSAVTRWNEQFF
v_gene: TRBV3-1/TRBV3-2; d_gene: TRBD1; abundance: -; j_gene: TRBJ1-2; CDR3nt: TGTGCCAGCAGCCAGAGGACAGGGCGGTCCTATGGCTACACCTTC; CDR3aa: CASSQRTGRSYGYTF
v_gene: TRBV6-1; d_gene: TRBD1; abundance: once; j_gene: TRBJ2-5; CDR3nt: TGTGCCAGCAGTGAAGTCATGGACAGGGGGCGCCCCCGTAACTTC; CDR3aa: CASSEVMDRGRPRNF
v_gene: TRBV10-1; d_gene: TRBD1; abundance: -; j_gene: TRBJ2-3; CDR3nt: TGCGCCAGCAGTGGCGAGACAGGGCTACCAGATACGCAGTATTTT; CDR3aa: CASSGETGLPDTQYF
v_gene: TRBV7-2; d_gene: -; abundance: -; j_gene: TRBJ1-2; CDR3nt: TGTGCCAGCAGCTCCACGACACAGAGGACATATGGCTACACCTTC; CDR3aa: CASSSTTQRTYGYTF
v_gene: TRBV6-5; d_gene: TRBD1; abundance: -; j_gene: TRBJ2-2; CDR3nt: TGTGCCAGCACTAGGGACAGGGTCACCGGGGAGCTGTTTTTT; CDR3aa: CASTRDRVTGELFF
v_gene: TRBV6-6; d_gene: -; abundance: few; j_gene: TRBJ1-4; CDR3nt: TGTGCCAGCAGTAATGAAAAACTGTTTTTT; CDR3aa: CASSNEKLFF
v_gene: TRBV3-1/TRBV3-2; d_gene: TRBD2; abundance: -; j_gene: TRBJ2-5; CDR3nt: TGTGCCAGCAGCCAAGATATTGTGCGGGGGGCCCCCCTGTACCAAGAGACCCAGTACTTC; CDR3aa: CASSQDIVRGAPLYQETQYF
v_gene: TRBV12-5; d_gene: -; abundance: -; j_gene: TRBJ2-4; CDR3nt: TGTGCTAGTGGTTTAGAAACCCTAGCGAGGCGCAAAAACATTCAGTACTTC; CDR3aa: CASGLETLARRKNIQYF
v_gene: TRBV19; d_gene: TRBD1; abundance: -; j_gene: TRBJ1-5; CDR3nt: TGTGCCAGTAGTAGGACAGGTGGGAATCAGCCCCAGCATTTT; CDR3aa: CASSRTGGNQPQHF
v_gene: TRBV7-2; d_gene: -; abundance: -; j_gene: TRBJ1-6; CDR3nt: TGTGCCAGCAGCTTGTCGACAGCGTATAATTCACCCCTCCACTTT; CDR3aa: CASSLSTAYNSPLHF
v_gene: TRBV18; d_gene: -; abundance: -; j_gene: TRBJ1-4; CDR3nt: TGTGCCAGCTCACCGGGGGGGATATCGCAAGAAAAACTGTTTTTT; CDR3aa: CASSPGGISQEKLFF
v_gene: TRBV6-5; d_gene: -; abundance: -; j_gene: TRBJ1-4; CDR3nt: TGTGCCAGCAGACCCCGGGGAACTAATGAAAAACTGTTTTTT; CDR3aa: CASRPRGTNEKLFF
v_gene: TRBV6-5; d_gene: TRBD1; abundance: -; j_gene: TRBJ2-5; CDR3nt: TGTGCCAGCAGAGGGACAGGGGGCAGAGAGACCCAGTACTTC; CDR3aa: CASRGTGGRETQYF
v_gene: TRBV10-1; d_gene: TRBD2; abundance: few; j_gene: TRBJ2-3; CDR3nt: TGCGCCAGCCGCCCCCTAGCGGCTAGCACAGATACGCAGTATTTT; CDR3aa: CASRPLAASTDTQYF